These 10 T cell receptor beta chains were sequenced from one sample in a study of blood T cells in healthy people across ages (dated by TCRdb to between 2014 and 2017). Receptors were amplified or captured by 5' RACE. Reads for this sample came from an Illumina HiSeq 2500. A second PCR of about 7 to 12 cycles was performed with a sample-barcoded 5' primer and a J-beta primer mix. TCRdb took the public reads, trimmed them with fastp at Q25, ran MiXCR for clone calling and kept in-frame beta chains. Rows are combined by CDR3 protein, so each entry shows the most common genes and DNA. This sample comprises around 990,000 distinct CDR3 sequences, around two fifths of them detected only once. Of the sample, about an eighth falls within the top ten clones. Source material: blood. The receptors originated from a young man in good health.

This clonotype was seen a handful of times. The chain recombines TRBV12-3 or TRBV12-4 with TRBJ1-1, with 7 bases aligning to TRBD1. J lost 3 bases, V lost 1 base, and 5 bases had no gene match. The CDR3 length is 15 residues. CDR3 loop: CASSLDATGDTEAFF. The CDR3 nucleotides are TGTGCCAGCAGTTTAGACGCCACAGGGGACACTGAAGCTTTCTTT.

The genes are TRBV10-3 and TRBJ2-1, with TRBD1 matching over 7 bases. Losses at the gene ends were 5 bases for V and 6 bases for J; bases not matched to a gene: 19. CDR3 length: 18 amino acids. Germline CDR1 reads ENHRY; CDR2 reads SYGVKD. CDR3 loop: CAISTKPDRPRGSNEQFF. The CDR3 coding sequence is TGTGCCATCAGTACAAAACCCGACAGGCCCAGGGGGTCCAATGAGCAGTTCTTC.

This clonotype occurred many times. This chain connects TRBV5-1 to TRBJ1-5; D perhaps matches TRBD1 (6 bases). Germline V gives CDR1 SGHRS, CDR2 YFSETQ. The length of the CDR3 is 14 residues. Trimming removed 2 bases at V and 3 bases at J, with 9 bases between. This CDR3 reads CASSLSGDNQPQHF. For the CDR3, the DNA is TGCGCCAGCAGCTTATCAGGGGACAATCAGCCCCAGCATTTT.

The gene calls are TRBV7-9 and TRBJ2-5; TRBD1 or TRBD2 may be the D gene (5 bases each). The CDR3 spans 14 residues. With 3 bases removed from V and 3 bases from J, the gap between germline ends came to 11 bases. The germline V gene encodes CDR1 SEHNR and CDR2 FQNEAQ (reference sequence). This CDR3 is CASSFGGTKETQYF. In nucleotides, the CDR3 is TGTGCCAGCAGCTTTGGGGGTACTAAAGAGACCCAGTACTTC.

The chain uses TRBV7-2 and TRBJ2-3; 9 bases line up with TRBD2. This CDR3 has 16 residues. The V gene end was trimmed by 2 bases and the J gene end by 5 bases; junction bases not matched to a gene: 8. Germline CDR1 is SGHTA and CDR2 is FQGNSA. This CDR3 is CASSLSAGGGQDTQYF. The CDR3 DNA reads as TGTGCCAGCAGCTTATCAGCGGGGGGCGGGCAAGATACGCAGTATTTT.

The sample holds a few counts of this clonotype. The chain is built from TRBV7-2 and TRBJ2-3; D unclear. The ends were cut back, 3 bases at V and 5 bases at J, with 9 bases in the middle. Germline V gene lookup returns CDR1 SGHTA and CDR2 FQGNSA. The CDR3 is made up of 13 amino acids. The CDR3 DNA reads TGTGCCAGCAGCTTCGCCTGGGAAGATACGCAGTATTTT. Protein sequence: CASSFAWEDTQYF.

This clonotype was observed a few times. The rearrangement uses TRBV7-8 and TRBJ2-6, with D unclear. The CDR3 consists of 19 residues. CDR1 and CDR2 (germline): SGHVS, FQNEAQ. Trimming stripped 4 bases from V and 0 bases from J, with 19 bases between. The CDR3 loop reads CASSYGTGQAPSGANVLTF. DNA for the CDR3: TGTGCCAGCAGCTATGGTACGGGCCAAGCCCCCTCTGGGGCCAACGTCCTGACTTTC.

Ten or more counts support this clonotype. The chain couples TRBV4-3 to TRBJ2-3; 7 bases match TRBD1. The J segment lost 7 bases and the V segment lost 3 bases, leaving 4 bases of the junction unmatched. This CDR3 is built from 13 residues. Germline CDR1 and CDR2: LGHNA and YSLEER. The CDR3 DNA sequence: TGCGCCAGCAGCCAGACGACAGGGAATACGCAGTATTTT. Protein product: CASSQTTGNTQYF.

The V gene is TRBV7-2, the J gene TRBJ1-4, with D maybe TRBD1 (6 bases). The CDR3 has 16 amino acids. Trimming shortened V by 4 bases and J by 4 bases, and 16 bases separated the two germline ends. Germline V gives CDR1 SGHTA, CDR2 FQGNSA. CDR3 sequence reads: CASSYGTIPRNEKLFF. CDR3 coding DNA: TGTGCCAGCAGCTACGGGACAATCCCCCGTAATGAAAAACTGTTTTTT.

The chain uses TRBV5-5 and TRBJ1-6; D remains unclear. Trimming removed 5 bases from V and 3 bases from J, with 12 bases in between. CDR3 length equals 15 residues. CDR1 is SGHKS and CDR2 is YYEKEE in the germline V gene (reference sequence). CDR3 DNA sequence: TGTGCCAGCAGGTCTGATCCCAGCTATAATTCACCCCTCCACTTT. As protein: CASRSDPSYNSPLHF.